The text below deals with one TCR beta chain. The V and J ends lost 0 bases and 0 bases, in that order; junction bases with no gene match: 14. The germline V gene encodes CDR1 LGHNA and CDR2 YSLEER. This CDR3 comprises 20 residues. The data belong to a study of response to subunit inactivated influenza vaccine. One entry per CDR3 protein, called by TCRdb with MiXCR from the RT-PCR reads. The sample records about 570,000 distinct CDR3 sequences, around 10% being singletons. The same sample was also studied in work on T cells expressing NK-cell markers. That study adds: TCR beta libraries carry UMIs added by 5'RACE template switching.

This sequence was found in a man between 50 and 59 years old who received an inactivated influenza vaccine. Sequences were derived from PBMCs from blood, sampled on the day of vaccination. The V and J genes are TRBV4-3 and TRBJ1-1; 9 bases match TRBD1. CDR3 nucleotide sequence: TGCGCCAGCAGCCAAGATAATGTGGGGACAGGGATACTCTTGAACACTGAAGCTTTCTTT. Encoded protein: CASSQDNVGTGILLNTEAFF.